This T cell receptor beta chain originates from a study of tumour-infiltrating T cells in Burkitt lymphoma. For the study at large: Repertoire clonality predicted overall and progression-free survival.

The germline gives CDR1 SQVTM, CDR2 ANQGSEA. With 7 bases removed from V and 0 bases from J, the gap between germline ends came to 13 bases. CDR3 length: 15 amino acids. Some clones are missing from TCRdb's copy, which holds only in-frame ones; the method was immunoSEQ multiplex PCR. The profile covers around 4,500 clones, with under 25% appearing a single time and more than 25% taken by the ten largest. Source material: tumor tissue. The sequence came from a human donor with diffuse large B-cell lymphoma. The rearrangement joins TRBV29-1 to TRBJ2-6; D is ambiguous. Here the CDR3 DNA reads TGCAGCGCCGGACCGGGTAACTCTGGGGCCAACGTCCTGACTTTC. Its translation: CSAGPGNSGANVLTF. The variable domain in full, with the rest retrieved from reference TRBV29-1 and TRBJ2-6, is SAVISQKPSRDICQRGTSLTIQCQVDSQVTMMFWYRQQPGQSLTLIATANQGSEATYESGFVIDKFPISRPNLTFSTLTVSNMSPEDSSIYLCSAGPGNSGANVLTFGAGSRLTVL.